Listed below are T cell receptor beta chains from one sample, sequenced in a study of OX40 agonist ivuxolimab in advanced cancers. Using immunoSEQ multiplex PCR, the repertoire was profiled, and TCRdb retains in-frame clones only, with some absent. The sample includes roughly 95,000 clones, 85% to 90% of them seen just once. Sequencing used CD4+ or CD8+ T cells sorted from blood, obtained in a trial of the OX40 agonist ivuxolimab. All receptors derive from an adult with an advanced solid tumor such as melanoma, head and neck, liver or kidney cancer. Each CDR3 is given with its conserved first and last residue. Only part of the rows carry a size: once, few, many, or a class if the clone is expanded.

clone size: NA; V gene: TRBV4-1; CDR3 protein: CASSQLGRSGANVLTF
clone size: NA; V gene: TRBV5-1; CDR3 protein: CASSLGTALQETQYF
clone size: NA; V gene: TRBV9; CDR3 protein: CASSVSGNTGELFF
clone size: NA; V gene: TRBV27; CDR3 protein: CASSPTPGTGQETQYF
clone size: NA; V gene: TRBV21-1; CDR3 protein: CASSKFRGEGKNTEAFF
clone size: NA; V gene: TRBV19; CDR3 protein: CASHQQGNYGYTF
clone size: NA; V gene: TRBV27; CDR3 protein: CASRRDRGTGELFF
clone size: NA; V gene: TRBV15; CDR3 protein: CATRFGDKSSYNSPLHF
clone size: NA; V gene: TRBV19; CDR3 protein: CASSPRQLPGYTF
clone size: NA; V gene: TRBV19; CDR3 protein: CASSVSQAGNTIYF
clone size: NA; V gene: TRBV5-6; CDR3 protein: CASSRLGTENTEAFF
clone size: NA; V gene: TRBV27; CDR3 protein: CASSFSPGAIYEQYF
clone size: NA; V gene: TRBV7-8; CDR3 protein: CASSLVGGGNNEQFF
clone size: NA; V gene: TRBV29-1; CDR3 protein: CSVSREGDTEAFF
clone size: NA; V gene: TRBV30; CDR3 protein: CAWRRGTELNEKLFF
clone size: NA; V gene: TRBV5-1; CDR3 protein: CASSLGPGSGNTIYF
clone size: NA; V gene: TRBV4-2; CDR3 protein: CASSQDGISTDTQYF
clone size: few; V gene: TRBV7-2; CDR3 protein: CASSLVGNQPQHF
clone size: NA; V gene: TRBV12-5; CDR3 protein: CASGEDGSNEQYF
clone size: NA; V gene: TRBV2; CDR3 protein: CASSEAGTADEEQYF
clone size: NA; V gene: TRBV27; CDR3 protein: CASLATSLTSHEQFF
clone size: NA; V gene: TRBV6-1; CDR3 protein: CASSLAYPDTQYF
clone size: NA; V gene: TRBV19; CDR3 protein: CASRLAGDNEQFF
clone size: NA; V gene: TRBV5-1; CDR3 protein: CASSHTGTSGDVIGELFF
clone size: NA; V gene: TRBV7-9; CDR3 protein: CASSVQGTQYF
clone size: NA; V gene: TRBV7-6; CDR3 protein: CASSETSVSSYEQYF
clone size: NA; V gene: TRBV5-1; CDR3 protein: CASSLGFGTGGEDTQYF
clone size: NA; V gene: TRBV2; CDR3 protein: CASSVRGGEQYF
clone size: NA; V gene: TRBV7-8; CDR3 protein: CASSLSGNTIYF
clone size: NA; V gene: TRBV6-1; CDR3 protein: CASSEAADASGNTIYF
clone size: NA; V gene: TRBV5-6; CDR3 protein: CASSFGLAGIYNEQFF
clone size: NA; V gene: TRBV7-9; CDR3 protein: CASSLSSASGTQYF